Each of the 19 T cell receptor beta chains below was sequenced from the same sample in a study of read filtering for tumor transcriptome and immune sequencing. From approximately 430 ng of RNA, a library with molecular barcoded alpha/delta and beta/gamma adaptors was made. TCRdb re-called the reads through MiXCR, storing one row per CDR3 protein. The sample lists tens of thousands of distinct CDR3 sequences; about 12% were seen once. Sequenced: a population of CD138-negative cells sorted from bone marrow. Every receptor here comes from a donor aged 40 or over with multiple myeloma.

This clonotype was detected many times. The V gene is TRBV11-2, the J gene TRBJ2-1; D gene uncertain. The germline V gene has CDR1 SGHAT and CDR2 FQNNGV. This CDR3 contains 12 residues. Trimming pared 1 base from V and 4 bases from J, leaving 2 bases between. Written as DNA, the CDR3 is TGTGCCAGCAGCTTAGGGTACAATGAGCAGTTCTTC. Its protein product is CASSLGYNEQFF. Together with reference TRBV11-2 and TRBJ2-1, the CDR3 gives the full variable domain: EAGVAQSPRYKIIEKRQSVAFWCNPISGHATLYWYQQILGQGPKLLIQFQNNGVVDDSQLPKDRFSAERLKGVDSTLKIQPAKLEDSAVYLCASSLGYNEQFFGPGTRLTVL.

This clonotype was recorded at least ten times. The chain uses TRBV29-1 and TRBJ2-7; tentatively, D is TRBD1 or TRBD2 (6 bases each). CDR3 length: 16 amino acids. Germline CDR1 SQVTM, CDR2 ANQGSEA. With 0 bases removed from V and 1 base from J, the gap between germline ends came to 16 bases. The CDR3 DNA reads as TGCAGCGTTGAAGATAAAAAACAGGGAGGTTCCTACGAGCAGTACTTC. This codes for CSVEDKKQGGSYEQYF.

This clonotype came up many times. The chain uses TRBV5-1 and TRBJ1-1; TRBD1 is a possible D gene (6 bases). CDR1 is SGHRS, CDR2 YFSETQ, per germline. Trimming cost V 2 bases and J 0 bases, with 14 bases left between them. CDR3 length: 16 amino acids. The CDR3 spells CASSFGTTRMNTEAFF. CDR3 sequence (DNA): TGCGCCAGCAGCTTTGGGACAACGCGCATGAACACTGAAGCTTTCTTT.

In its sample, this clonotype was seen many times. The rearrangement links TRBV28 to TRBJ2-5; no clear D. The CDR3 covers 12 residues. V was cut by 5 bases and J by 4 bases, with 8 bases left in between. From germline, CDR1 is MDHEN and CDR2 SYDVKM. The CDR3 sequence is CASSALGETQYF. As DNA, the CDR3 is TGTGCCAGCAGTGCTTTGGGAGAGACCCAGTACTTC.

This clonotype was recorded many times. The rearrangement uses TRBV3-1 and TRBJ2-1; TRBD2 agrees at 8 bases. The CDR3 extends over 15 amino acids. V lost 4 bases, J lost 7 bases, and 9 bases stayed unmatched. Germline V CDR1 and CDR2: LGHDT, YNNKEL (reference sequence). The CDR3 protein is CASSLLAGSGNEQFF. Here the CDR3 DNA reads TGTGCCAGCAGCCTATTAGCGGGATCTGGTAATGAGCAGTTCTTC.

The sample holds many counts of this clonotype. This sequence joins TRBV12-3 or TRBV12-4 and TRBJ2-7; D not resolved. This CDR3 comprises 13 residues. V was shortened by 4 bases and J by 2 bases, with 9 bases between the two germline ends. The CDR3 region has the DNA TGTGCCAGCAGTTCTGTCAGACCCTACGAGCAGTACTTC. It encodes CASSSVRPYEQYF.

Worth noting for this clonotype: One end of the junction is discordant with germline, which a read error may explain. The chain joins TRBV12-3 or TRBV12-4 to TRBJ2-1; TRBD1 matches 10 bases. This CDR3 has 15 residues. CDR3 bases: TGTGGCAGCAGTTTTTTGGGACAGGGGCACAATGAGCAGTTCTTC. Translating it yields CGSSFLGQGHNEQFF.

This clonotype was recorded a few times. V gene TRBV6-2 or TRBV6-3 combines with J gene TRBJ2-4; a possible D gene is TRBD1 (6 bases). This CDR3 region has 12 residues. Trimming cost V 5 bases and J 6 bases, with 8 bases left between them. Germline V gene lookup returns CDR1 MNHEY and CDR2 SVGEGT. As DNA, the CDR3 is TGTGCCAGCAGTGTACAGGGAAACATTCAGTACTTC. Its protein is CASSVQGNIQYF.

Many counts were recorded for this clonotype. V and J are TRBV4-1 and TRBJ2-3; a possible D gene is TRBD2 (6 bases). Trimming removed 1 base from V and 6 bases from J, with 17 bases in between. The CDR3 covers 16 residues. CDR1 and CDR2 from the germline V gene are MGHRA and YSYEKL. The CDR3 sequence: CASSQVGSHLVDTQYF. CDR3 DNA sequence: TGCGCCAGCAGCCAAGTCGGGAGCCACCTTGTGGATACGCAGTATTTT.

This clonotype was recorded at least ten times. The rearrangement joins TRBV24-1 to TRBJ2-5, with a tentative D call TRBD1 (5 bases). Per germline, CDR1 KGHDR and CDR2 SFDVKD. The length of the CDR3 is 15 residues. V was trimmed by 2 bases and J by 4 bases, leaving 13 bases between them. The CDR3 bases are TGTGCCACCAGTGATTCCAGGGCTGCCGGAGAGACCCAGTACTTC. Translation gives CATSDSRAAGETQYF.

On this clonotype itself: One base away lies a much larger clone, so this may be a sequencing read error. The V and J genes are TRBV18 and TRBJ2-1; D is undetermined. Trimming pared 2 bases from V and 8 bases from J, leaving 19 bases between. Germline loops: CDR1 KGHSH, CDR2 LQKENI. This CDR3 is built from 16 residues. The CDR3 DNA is TGTGCCAGCTCACCAGTCTCCCCTGCGTTCTTCGATGAGCAGTTCTTC. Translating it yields CASSPVSPAFFDEQFF.

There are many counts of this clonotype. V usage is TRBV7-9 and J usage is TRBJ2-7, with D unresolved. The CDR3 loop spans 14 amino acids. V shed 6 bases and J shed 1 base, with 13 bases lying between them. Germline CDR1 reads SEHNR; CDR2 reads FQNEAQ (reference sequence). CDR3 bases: TGTGCCAGCAGTTTTAATTACCCATCCTACGAGCAGTACTTC. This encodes CASSFNYPSYEQYF. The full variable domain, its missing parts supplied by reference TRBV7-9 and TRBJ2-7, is DTGVSQNPRHKITKRGQNVTFRCDPISEHNRLYWYRQTLGQGPEFLTYFQNEAQLEKSRLLSDRFSAERPKGSFSTLEIQRTEQGDSAMYLCASSFNYPSYEQYFGPGTRLTVT.

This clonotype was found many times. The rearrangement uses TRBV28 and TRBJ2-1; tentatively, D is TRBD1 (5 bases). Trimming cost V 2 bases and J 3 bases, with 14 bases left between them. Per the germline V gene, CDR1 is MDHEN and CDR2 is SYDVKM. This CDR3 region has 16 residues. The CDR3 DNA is TGTGCCAGCAGTTTACCCTTCCCGACAGACTACAATGAGCAGTTCTTC. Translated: CASSLPFPTDYNEQFF.

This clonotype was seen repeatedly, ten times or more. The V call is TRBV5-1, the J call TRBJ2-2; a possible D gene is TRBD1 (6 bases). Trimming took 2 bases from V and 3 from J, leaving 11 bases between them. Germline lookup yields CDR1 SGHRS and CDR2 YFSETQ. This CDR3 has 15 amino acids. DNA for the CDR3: TGCGCCAGCAGCTTACGGACAGTAGACACCGGGGAGCTGTTTTTT. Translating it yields CASSLRTVDTGELFF.

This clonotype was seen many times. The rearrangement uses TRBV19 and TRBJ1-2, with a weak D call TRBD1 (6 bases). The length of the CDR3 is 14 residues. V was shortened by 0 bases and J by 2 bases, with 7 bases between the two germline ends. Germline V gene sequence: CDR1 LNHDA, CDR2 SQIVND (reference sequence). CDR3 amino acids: CASSIDTGNYGYTF. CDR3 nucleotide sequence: TGTGCCAGTAGTATAGACACAGGGAACTATGGCTACACCTTC.

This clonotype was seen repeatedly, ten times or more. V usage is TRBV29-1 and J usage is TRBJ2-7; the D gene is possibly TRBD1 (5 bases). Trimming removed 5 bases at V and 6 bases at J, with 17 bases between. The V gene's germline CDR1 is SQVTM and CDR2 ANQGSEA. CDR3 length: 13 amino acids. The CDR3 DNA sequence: TGCAGCGTTCGGAGAAATCAGGGTGGCGAGCAGTACTTC. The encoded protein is CSVRRNQGGEQYF.

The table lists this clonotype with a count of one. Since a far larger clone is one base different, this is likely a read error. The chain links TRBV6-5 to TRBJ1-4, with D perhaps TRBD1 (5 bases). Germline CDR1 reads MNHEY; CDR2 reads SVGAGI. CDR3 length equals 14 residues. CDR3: CASSDGGALFREDF. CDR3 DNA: TGTGCCAGCAGTGATGGTGGGGCCCTATTCCGCGAGGATTTT.

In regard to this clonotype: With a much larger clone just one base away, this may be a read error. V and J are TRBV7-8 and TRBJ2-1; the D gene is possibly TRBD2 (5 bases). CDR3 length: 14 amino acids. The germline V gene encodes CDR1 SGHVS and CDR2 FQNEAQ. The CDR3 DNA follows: TGTGCCAGCAGCTTAGCCCGAACTAGTGAAGAGCAGCTCTTC. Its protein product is CASSLARTSEEQLF.

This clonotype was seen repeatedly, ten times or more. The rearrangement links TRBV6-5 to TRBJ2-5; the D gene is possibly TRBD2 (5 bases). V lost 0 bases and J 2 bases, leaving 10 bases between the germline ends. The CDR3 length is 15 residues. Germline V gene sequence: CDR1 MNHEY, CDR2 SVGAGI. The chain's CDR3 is CASSYSTGLQETQYF. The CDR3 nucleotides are TGTGCCAGCAGTTACTCAACGGGGTTACAAGAGACCCAGTACTTC.